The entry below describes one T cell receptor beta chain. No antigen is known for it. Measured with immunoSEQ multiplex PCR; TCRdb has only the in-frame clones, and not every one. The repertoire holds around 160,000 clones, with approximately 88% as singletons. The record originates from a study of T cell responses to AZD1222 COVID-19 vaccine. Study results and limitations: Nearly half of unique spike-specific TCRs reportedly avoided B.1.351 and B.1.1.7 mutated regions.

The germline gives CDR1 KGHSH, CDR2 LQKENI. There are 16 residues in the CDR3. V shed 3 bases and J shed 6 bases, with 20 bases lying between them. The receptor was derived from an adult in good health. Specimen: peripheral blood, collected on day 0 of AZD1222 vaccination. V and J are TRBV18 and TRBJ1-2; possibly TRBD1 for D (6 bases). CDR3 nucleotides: TGTGCCAGCTCACCGGGGTCGGGGGGCTGGAAGAATGGCTACACCTTC. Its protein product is CASSPGSGGWKNGYTF. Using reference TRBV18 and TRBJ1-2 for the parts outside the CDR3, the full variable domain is NAGVMQNPRHLVRRRGQEARLRCSPMKGHSHVYWYRQLPEEGLKFMVYLQKENIIDESGMPKERFSAEFPKEGPSILRIQQVVRGDSAAYFCASSPGSGGWKNGYTFGSGTRLTVV.